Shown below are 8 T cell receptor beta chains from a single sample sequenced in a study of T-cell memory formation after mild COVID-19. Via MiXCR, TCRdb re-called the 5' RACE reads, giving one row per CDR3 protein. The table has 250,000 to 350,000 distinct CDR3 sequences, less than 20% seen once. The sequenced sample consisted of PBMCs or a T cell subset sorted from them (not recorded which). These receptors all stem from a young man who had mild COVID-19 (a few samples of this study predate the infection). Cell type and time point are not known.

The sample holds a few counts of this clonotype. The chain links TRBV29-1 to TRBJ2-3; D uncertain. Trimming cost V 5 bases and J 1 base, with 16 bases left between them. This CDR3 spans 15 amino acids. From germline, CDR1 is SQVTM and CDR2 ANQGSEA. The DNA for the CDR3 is TGCAGCGTTACCCGGGCCTACCCCGGCACAGATACGCAGTATTTT. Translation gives CSVTRAYPGTDTQYF.

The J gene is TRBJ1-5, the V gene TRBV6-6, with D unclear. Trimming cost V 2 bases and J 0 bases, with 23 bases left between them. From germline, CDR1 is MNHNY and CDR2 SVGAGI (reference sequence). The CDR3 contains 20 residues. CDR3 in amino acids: CASSYPLGSADGYSNQPQHF. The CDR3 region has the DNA TGTGCCAGCAGTTACCCCCTAGGTAGTGCCGACGGGTATAGCAATCAGCCCCAGCATTTT.

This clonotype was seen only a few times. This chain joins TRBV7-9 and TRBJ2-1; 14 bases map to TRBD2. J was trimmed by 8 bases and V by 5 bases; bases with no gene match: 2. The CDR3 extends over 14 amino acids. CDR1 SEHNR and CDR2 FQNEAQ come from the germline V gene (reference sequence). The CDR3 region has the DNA TGTGCCAGCAGCGGACTAGCGGGGGGCGATGAGCAGTTCTTC. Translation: CASSGLAGGDEQFF.

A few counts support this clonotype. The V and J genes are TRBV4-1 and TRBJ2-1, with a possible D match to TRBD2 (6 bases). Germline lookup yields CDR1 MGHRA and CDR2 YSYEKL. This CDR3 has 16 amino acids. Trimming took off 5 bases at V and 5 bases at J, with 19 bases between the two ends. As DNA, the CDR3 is TGCGCCAGCAGCTCAGGCGGGGTATTGATCCACAATGAGCAGTTCTTC. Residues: CASSSGGVLIHNEQFF.

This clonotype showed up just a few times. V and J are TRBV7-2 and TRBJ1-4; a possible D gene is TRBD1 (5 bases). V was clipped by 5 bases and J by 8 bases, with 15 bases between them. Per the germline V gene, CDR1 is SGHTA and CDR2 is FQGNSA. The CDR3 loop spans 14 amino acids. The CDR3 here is CASSPRGGVEKLFF. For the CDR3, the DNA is TGTGCCAGCAGCCCCCGGGGAGGGGTAGAAAAACTGTTTTTT. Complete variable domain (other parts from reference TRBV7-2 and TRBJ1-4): GAGVSQSPSNKVTEKGKDVELRCDPISGHTALYWYRQSLGQGLEFLIYFQGNSAPDKSGLPSDRFSAERTGGSVSTLTIQRTQQEDSAVYLCASSPRGGVEKLFFGSGTQLSVL.

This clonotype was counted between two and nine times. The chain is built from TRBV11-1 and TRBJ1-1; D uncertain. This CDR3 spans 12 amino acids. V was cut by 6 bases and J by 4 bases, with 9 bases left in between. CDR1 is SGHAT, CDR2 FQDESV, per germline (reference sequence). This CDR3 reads CASRRSGTEAFF. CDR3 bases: TGTGCCAGCAGGAGGAGTGGCACTGAAGCTTTCTTT. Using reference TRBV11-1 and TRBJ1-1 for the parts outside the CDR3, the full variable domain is EAEVAQSPRYKITEKSQAVAFWCDPISGHATLYWYRQILGQGPELLVQFQDESVVDDSQLPKDRFSAERLKGVDSTLKIQPAELGDSAMYLCASRRSGTEAFFGQGTRLTVV.

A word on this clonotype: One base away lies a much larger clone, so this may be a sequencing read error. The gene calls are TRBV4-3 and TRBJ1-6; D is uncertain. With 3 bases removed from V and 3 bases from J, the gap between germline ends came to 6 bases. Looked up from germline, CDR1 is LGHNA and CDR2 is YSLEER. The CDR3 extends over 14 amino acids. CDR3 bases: TGCGCCAGCAGCCACGAGGACTATAATTCACCCCTCCACTTT. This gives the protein CASSHEDYNSPLHF.

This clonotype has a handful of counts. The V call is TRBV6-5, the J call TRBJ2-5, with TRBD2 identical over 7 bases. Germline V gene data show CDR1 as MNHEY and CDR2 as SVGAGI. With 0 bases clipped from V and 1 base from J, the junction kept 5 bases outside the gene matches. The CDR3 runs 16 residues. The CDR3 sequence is CASSYSTWGGQETQYF. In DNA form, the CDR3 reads TGTGCCAGCAGTTACTCGACCTGGGGGGGCCAAGAGACCCAGTACTTC.